This entry lists 27 T cell receptor beta chains sequenced from one sample in a study of beta chain features in type 1 diabetes. Every isolated RNA sample was fully reverse transcribed, so sequencing captured expressed TCRB transcripts. Sequencing used immunoSEQ multiplex PCR; TCRdb keeps in-frame clones, though not all of them. The sample shows under 500,000 clones, roughly 30% of them seen only once. The source material was naive CD4+ T cells from blood. The receptors shown here come from a man between 18 and 35 years old in good health.

This clone was counted between two and nine times. The chain combines TRBV7-9 with TRBJ1-5; D not certain. Germline assignment: CDR1 SEHNR and CDR2 FQNEAQ (reference sequence). The CDR3 spans 12 residues. Trimming shortened V by 2 bases and J by 5 bases, and 4 bases separated the two germline ends. CDR3: CASSLIDQPQHF. For the CDR3, the DNA is TGTGCCAGCAGCTTAATCGATCAGCCCCAGCATTTT.

This chain links TRBV6-5 with TRBJ2-7; 10 nucleotides align to TRBD2. J lost 3 bases, V lost 7 bases, and 9 bases had no gene match. CDR1 MNHEY and CDR2 SVGAGI come from the germline V gene. The length of the CDR3 is 15 residues. The CDR3 DNA is TGTGCCAGCACCCCGGTAGCGGGAGGCGGCTACGAGCAGTACTTC. Translation gives CASTPVAGGGYEQYF.

A few counts support this clone. The chain couples TRBV29-1 to TRBJ2-7, with D perhaps matching TRBD2 (6 bases). Germline CDR1 reads SQVTM; CDR2 reads ANQGSEA. The CDR3 consists of 12 residues. Trimming took 5 bases from V and 7 from J, leaving 15 bases between them. The CDR3 bases are TGCAGCGTTTCCACTAGCAGCCTGGAGCAGTACTTC. The encoded protein is CSVSTSSLEQYF.

In DNA form, the CDR3 reads TGTGCCAGCAGCCCCAGGGGGGGCGGTTTCGGCAATGAGCAGTTCTTC. It encodes CASSPRGGGFGNEQFF. V usage is TRBV11-3 and J usage is TRBJ2-1, with D perhaps assigned TRBD1 or TRBD2 (7 bases each). Trimming pared 5 bases from V and 6 bases from J, leaving 20 bases between. From germline, CDR1 is SGHNT and CDR2 YENEEA. The CDR3 is made up of 16 amino acids.

J is TRBJ2-5 and V is TRBV2; the D is unclear. Germline loops: CDR1 SNHLY, CDR2 FYNNEI. Trimming shortened V by 6 bases and J by 3 bases, and 11 bases separated the two germline ends. The length of the CDR3 is 13 residues. The CDR3 nucleotides are TGTGCCAGCAGCCTCGGACGGAAAGAGACCCAGTACTTC. Translated: CASSLGRKETQYF.

Turning to this clone: Other DNA variants within this sample encode the same CDR3. The chain combines TRBV7-2 with TRBJ2-3; D is undetermined. The CDR3 consists of 12 residues. Looked up from germline, CDR1 is SGHTA and CDR2 is FQGNSA. Trimming shortened V by 2 bases and J by 4 bases, and 4 bases separated the two germline ends. The CDR3 spells CASSLLADTQYF. Here the CDR3 DNA reads TGTGCCAGCAGCTTACTCGCAGATACGCAGTATTTT.

The chain has TRBV28 and TRBJ2-1; 7 nucleotides match TRBD2. The CDR3 consists of 15 residues. Germline V gene lookup returns CDR1 MDHEN and CDR2 SYDVKM. V was pared by 4 bases and J by 4 bases, with 7 bases of the junction left unmatched. The DNA for the CDR3 is TGTGCCAGCAGTTCAGCGGGACTGGGGTACAATGAGCAGTTCTTC. Protein product: CASSSAGLGYNEQFF.

In this sample, this clone turned up a few times. The V gene is TRBV10-1, the J gene TRBJ1-5, with a tentative D call TRBD1 (6 bases). Germline V gene sequence: CDR1 WNHNN, CDR2 SYGVQD (reference sequence). The CDR3 extends over 14 amino acids. Trimming left V 4 bases short and J 1 base short, with 8 bases between. DNA for the CDR3: TGCGCCAGCAGTGTACAGGGCAGCAATCAGCCCCAGCATTTT. Its translation is CASSVQGSNQPQHF.

This clone has just a few counts. This sequence joins TRBV5-4 and TRBJ2-3, with a tentative D call TRBD1 (6 bases). V shed 0 bases and J shed 1 base, with 9 bases lying between them. The germline V gene encodes CDR1 SGHNT and CDR2 YYREEE (reference sequence). The CDR3 has 15 residues. The CDR3 nucleotides read TGTGCCAGCAGCTTGGACGGACAGCGCACAGATACGCAGTATTTT. Its translation: CASSLDGQRTDTQYF.

The chain employs TRBV7-2 and TRBJ2-7; a weak D match, TRBD1 (6 bases). Germline values: CDR1 SGHTA, CDR2 FQGNSA. The CDR3 loop spans 15 amino acids. V dropped 1 base and J dropped 2 bases, with 12 bases sitting between them. CDR3 sequence reads: CASSLGGTPTYEQYF. The DNA of the CDR3 is TGTGCCAGCAGCTTAGGAGGGACACCGACCTACGAGCAGTACTTC.

The chain links TRBV11-2 to TRBJ2-3; weak D call: TRBD2 (5 bases). V shed 7 bases and J shed 2 bases, with 19 bases lying between them. CDR3 size: 16 residues. CDR1 SGHAT and CDR2 FQNNGV come from the germline V gene. Here the CDR3 reads CASTLAGILYTDTQYF. CDR3 bases: TGTGCCAGCACCCTAGCCGGGATCCTTTACACAGATACGCAGTATTTT.

Comment on this clone: Other DNA sequences in the sample encode the same CDR3. The J gene is TRBJ2-3, the V gene TRBV20-1; D gene unclear. CDR1 is DFQATT, CDR2 SNEGSKA, per germline (reference sequence). V lost 2 bases, J lost 4 bases, and 4 bases lay in between. CDR3 size: 11 residues. The CDR3 sequence: CSARLADTQYF. The CDR3 DNA reads as TGCAGTGCTAGATTGGCAGATACGCAGTATTTT.

This clone was counted a few times. V is TRBV29-1 and J is TRBJ2-4; 9 positions agree with TRBD1. V was clipped by 7 bases and J by 2 bases; unmatched bases: 15. This CDR3 has 17 residues. Germline V lookup: CDR1 SQVTM, CDR2 ANQGSEA. CDR3 sequence: CSAQATGGLGTKNIQYF. The CDR3 DNA sequence: TGCAGCGCCCAAGCCACAGGGGGCCTTGGTACCAAAAACATTCAGTACTTC.

This clone was detected once. The chain uses TRBV20-1 and TRBJ2-5; D is unclear. Trimming took 6 bases from V and 3 from J, leaving 8 bases between them. The length of the CDR3 is 11 residues. Germline CDR1 reads DFQATT; CDR2 reads SNEGSKA (reference sequence). Written as DNA, the CDR3 is TGCAGTGCGGCGCCTGAAGAGACCCAGTACTTC. Translation: CSAAPEETQYF.

The chain uses TRBV4-1 and TRBJ2-1; possible D gene TRBD1, 7 bases. Deletions cut 0 bases from V and 5 bases from J, with 14 bases between. The CDR3 has 16 residues. Germline CDR1 MGHRA, CDR2 YSYEKL. CDR3 sequence reads: CASSQDSQGGDNEQFF. In DNA, the CDR3 is TGCGCCAGCAGCCAAGATAGTCAGGGGGGAGACAATGAGCAGTTCTTC.

The gene calls are TRBV9 and TRBJ2-7; possible D gene TRBD2, 5 bases. This CDR3 spans 14 amino acids. With 0 bases removed from V and 1 base from J, the gap between germline ends came to 8 bases. CDR1 and CDR2 from the germline V gene are SGDLS and YYNGEE. CDR3 region: CASSVDEGSYEQYF. The CDR3 region has the DNA TGTGCCAGCAGCGTAGATGAGGGATCCTACGAGCAGTACTTC.

This clone was picked up a small number of times. V and J are TRBV11-2 and TRBJ2-3, with TRBD2 as a possible D gene (5 bases). Germline CDR1 is SGHAT and CDR2 is FQNNGV. Trimming took 0 bases from V and 6 from J, leaving 7 bases between them. The CDR3 runs to 13 residues. CDR3 region: CASSLDPGDTQYF. Written as DNA, the CDR3 is TGTGCCAGCAGCTTAGATCCGGGGGATACGCAGTATTTT.

The genes are TRBV6-5 and TRBJ1-1, with a weak D call TRBD1 (5 bases). The CDR3 has 11 residues. With 6 bases removed from V and 8 bases from J, the gap between germline ends came to 10 bases. The germline V gene encodes CDR1 MNHEY and CDR2 SVGAGI. CDR3 loop: CASSRGPEAFF. The CDR3 nucleotides read TGTGCCAGCAGCCGGGGACCCGAAGCTTTCTTT.

This clone was counted between two and nine times. The V and J genes are TRBV7-9 and TRBJ2-5; possible D gene TRBD2, 5 bases. The CDR3 loop spans 18 amino acids. The ends were cut back, 1 base at V and 9 bases at J, with 27 bases in the middle. In germline, CDR1 is SEHNR, CDR2 FQNEAQ (reference sequence). CDR3 DNA sequence: TGTGCCAGCAGCTTAGTGCTGGGGAGTGCGAGTAAGAGTGAGGCCCAGTACTTC. This sequence encodes CASSLVLGSASKSEAQYF.

The chain links TRBV5-4 to TRBJ2-1; D is unclear. Trimming took off 0 bases at V and 8 bases at J, with 6 bases between the two ends. Germline assignment: CDR1 SGHNT and CDR2 YYREEE (reference sequence). The CDR3 is made up of 12 amino acids. DNA for the CDR3: TGTGCCAGCAGCTTGGGCTGGGATGAGCAGTTCTTC. It encodes CASSLGWDEQFF.

The chain links TRBV30 to TRBJ1-1; 7 bases agree with TRBD1. In germline, CDR1 is GTSNPN, CDR2 SVGIG (reference sequence). V shed 5 bases and J 0 bases; nucleotides not matched to a gene: 3. The CDR3 consists of 13 residues. CDR3: CAWQGGLNTEAFF. The DNA of the CDR3 is TGTGCCTGGCAGGGGGGGTTGAACACTGAAGCTTTCTTT.

The chain combines TRBV29-1 with TRBJ2-7; a possible D gene is TRBD1 (5 bases). The germline V gene has CDR1 SQVTM and CDR2 ANQGSEA. The CDR3 totals 13 residues. The germline V and J ends were trimmed by 7 bases and 6 bases, with 19 bases remaining between them. The CDR3, as DNA: TGCAGCGAAGGACGTTGGGGCTACTGCGAGCAGTACTTC. Its protein product is CSEGRWGYCEQYF.

This clone was recorded a few times. The chain couples TRBV18 to TRBJ1-2; D possibly corresponds to TRBD1 (5 bases). V lost 3 bases, J lost 5 bases, and 16 bases lay in between. Germline assignment: CDR1 KGHSH and CDR2 LQKENI. The CDR3 is 15 residues long. CDR3 DNA: TGTGCCAGCTCACCGGGGCCGCAGGGACGTTATGGCTACACCTTC. As protein: CASSPGPQGRYGYTF. The full variable domain, in which reference TRBV18 and TRBJ1-2 provide the parts outside the CDR3, is NAGVMQNPRHLVRRRGQEARLRCSPMKGHSHVYWYRQLPEEGLKFMVYLQKENIIDESGMPKERFSAEFPKEGPSILRIQQVVRGDSAAYFCASSPGPQGRYGYTFGSGTRLTVV.

The V and J genes are TRBV29-1 and TRBJ2-1; tentative D call: TRBD2 (5 bases). Germline V gene data show CDR1 as SQVTM and CDR2 as ANQGSEA. The CDR3 spans 14 residues. V gave up 2 bases and J gave up 6 bases, with 14 bases separating them. DNA for the CDR3: TGCAGCGTTGAATATGGTGGAAGCGGCAATGAGCAGTTCTTC. Amino acid sequence: CSVEYGGSGNEQFF.

This clone occurred a few times. The genes are TRBV30 and TRBJ2-4; D gene ambiguous. Germline CDR1 reads GTSNPN; CDR2 reads SVGIG (reference sequence). The CDR3 spans 14 residues. V was clipped by 5 bases and J by 1 base, with 12 bases between them. The CDR3 DNA reads TGTGCCTGGTCAGTGGTATCGGCCAAAAACATTCAGTACTTC. It encodes CAWSVVSAKNIQYF.

The table lists this clone with a few counts. V gene TRBV27 combines with J gene TRBJ2-6; D is undetermined. There are 12 residues in the CDR3. Germline V gene data show CDR1 as MNHEY and CDR2 as SMNVEV (reference sequence). The V end lost 8 bases, the J end lost 0 bases, and 2 bases lay between the germline ends. The CDR3 region is CASCSGANVLTF. DNA for the CDR3: TGTGCCAGCTGCTCTGGGGCCAACGTCCTGACTTTC.

This chain links TRBV2 with TRBJ2-1, with 12 nucleotides matching TRBD2. Germline V gives CDR1 SNHLY, CDR2 FYNNEI. J was trimmed by 9 bases and V by 2 bases; bases with no gene match: 5. The CDR3 totals 15 residues. The CDR3 reads CASSELAGGWGEQFF. In DNA, the CDR3 is TGTGCCAGCAGTGAACTAGCGGGAGGGTGGGGTGAGCAGTTCTTC.